The 23 T cell receptor beta chains in this list originate from one sample, sequenced in a study of T-cell memory formation after mild COVID-19 (dated by TCRdb to the early 2020s). The library relied on 5' RACE. The reads were generated on an Illumina NovaSeq 6000. The public reads were run again by TCRdb, first through fastp at Q25 and then through MiXCR, and only productive beta chains were kept. Merged by CDR3 protein, the rows form single entries marked with the most common genes and DNA. The table for this sample lists 150,000 to 200,000 distinct CDR3 sequences; around a third of them were counted only once. About 11% of the sample lies in the top ten. The sequenced sample consisted of PBMCs or a T cell subset sorted from them (not recorded which). These receptors were taken from an adult woman who had mild COVID-19 (a few samples of this study predate the infection). The sample titles of this study are shuffled in the database, so cell type and time point are left out; the donor was told from shared clones.

This CDR3 reads CASSFNYETQYF. In nucleotides, the CDR3 is TGTGCCAGCAGCTTCAACTACGAGACCCAGTACTTC. The chain combines TRBV11-3 with TRBJ2-5, with no clear D. CDR1 SGHNT and CDR2 YENEEA come from the germline V gene. This CDR3 has 12 amino acids. Trimming removed 3 bases from V and 5 bases from J, with 7 bases in between.

This chain uses TRBV19 with TRBJ1-1; TRBD1 is a possible D gene (6 bases). CDR3 size: 12 residues. Deletions cut 7 bases from V and 4 bases from J, with 10 bases between. CDR1 and CDR2 from the germline V gene are LNHDA and SQIVND (reference sequence). CDR3 DNA: TGTGCCAGTATCAAACAGGGCACTGAAGCTTTCTTT. This sequence encodes CASIKQGTEAFF.

V usage is TRBV7-8 and J usage is TRBJ2-5; D ambiguous. Germline V gene lookup returns CDR1 SGHVS and CDR2 FQNEAQ. V was pared by 1 base and J by 5 bases, with 8 bases between. This CDR3 has 13 residues. CDR3 loop: CASSLGSAETQYF. The CDR3 DNA is TGTGCCAGCAGCTTAGGATCGGCCGAGACCCAGTACTTC. Full variable domain (missing parts from reference TRBV7-8 and TRBJ2-5): GAGVSQSPRYKVAKRGQDVALRCDPISGHVSLFWYQQALGQGPEFLTYFQNEAQLDKSGLPSDRFFAERPEGSVSTLKIQRTQQEDSAVYLCASSLGSAETQYFGPGTRLLVL.

The sample holds a few counts of this clonotype. This rearrangement joins TRBV18 to TRBJ2-3; TRBD1 agrees at 7 bases. Germline CDR1 reads KGHSH; CDR2 reads LQKENI. The CDR3 covers 13 residues. V was pared by 6 bases and J by 4 bases, with 4 bases of the junction left unmatched. Here the CDR3 reads CASSPQGADTQYF. CDR3 nucleotide sequence: TGTGCCAGCTCCCCCCAGGGGGCAGATACGCAGTATTTT. Looking up the rest from reference TRBV18 and TRBJ2-3 gives the full variable domain: NAGVMQNPRHLVRRRGQEARLRCSPMKGHSHVYWYRQLPEEGLKFMVYLQKENIIDESGMPKERFSAEFPKEGPSILRIQQVVRGDSAAYFCASSPQGADTQYFGPGTRLTVL.

This sequence joins TRBV20-1 and TRBJ1-5; D unclear. Trimming shortened V by 2 bases and J by 4 bases, and 6 bases separated the two germline ends. CDR1 and CDR2 from the germline V gene are DFQATT and SNEGSKA (reference sequence). This CDR3 has 12 residues. This CDR3 reads CSARYTNQPQHF. For the CDR3, the DNA is TGCAGTGCTAGATATACGAATCAGCCCCAGCATTTT.

This clonotype was found many times. This chain connects TRBV11-2 to TRBJ2-1; D perhaps matches TRBD2 (6 bases). Trimming removed 5 bases at V and 8 bases at J, with 19 bases between. This CDR3 contains 15 residues. CDR1 and CDR2 (germline): SGHAT, FQNNGV. CDR3 sequence (DNA): TGTGCCAGCAGCCAAGTGGGGGGATTCGTCGATGAGCAGTTCTTC. This gives the protein CASSQVGGFVDEQFF.

This clonotype has just a few counts. This sequence joins TRBV5-5 and TRBJ2-7; TRBD1 matches 11 bases. Per germline, CDR1 SGHKS and CDR2 YYEKEE (reference sequence). After removal of 4 bases from V and 3 bases from J, the junction contained 6 bases not matched to a gene. This CDR3 is built from 15 residues. The CDR3 sequence: CASSPGTGGHYEQYF. In DNA, the CDR3 is TGTGCCAGCAGCCCCGGGACAGGGGGACACTACGAGCAGTACTTC.

This chain uses TRBV29-1 with TRBJ2-4; D unclear. Trimming stripped 6 bases from V and 0 bases from J, with 12 bases between. The germline V gene encodes CDR1 SQVTM and CDR2 ANQGSEA. The CDR3 spans 14 residues. The CDR3 sequence is CSVSRLLAKNIQYF. As DNA, the CDR3 is TGCAGCGTATCCCGGTTGCTAGCCAAAAACATTCAGTACTTC.

This chain joins TRBV7-9 and TRBJ2-3; D not certain. The CDR3 is made up of 16 amino acids. Germline assignment: CDR1 SEHNR and CDR2 FQNEAQ (reference sequence). Deletions cut 5 bases from V and 2 bases from J, with 17 bases between. The CDR3 loop is CASSAYLGSSTDTQYF. The CDR3 DNA sequence: TGTGCCAGCAGCGCCTACTTGGGGTCCTCCACAGATACGCAGTATTTT. Complete variable domain (other parts from reference TRBV7-9 and TRBJ2-3): DTGVSQNPRHKITKRGQNVTFRCDPISEHNRLYWYRQTLGQGPEFLTYFQNEAQLEKSRLLSDRFSAERPKGSFSTLEIQRTEQGDSAMYLCASSAYLGSSTDTQYFGPGTRLTVL.

This clonotype was found a few times. The chain has TRBV9 and TRBJ2-2; the D is unclear. V lost 0 bases and J lost 0, with 3 bases in between. Germline lookup yields CDR1 SGDLS and CDR2 YYNGEE. The CDR3 has 14 residues. In DNA form, the CDR3 reads TGTGCCAGCAGCGTAGATCCGAACACCGGGGAGCTGTTTTTT. Its translation is CASSVDPNTGELFF.

This clonotype was counted many times. This chain links TRBV5-1 with TRBJ2-1; D remains unclear. The CDR3 is made up of 14 amino acids. Trimming stripped 2 bases from V and 4 bases from J, with 10 bases between. CDR1 is SGHRS and CDR2 is YFSETQ in the germline V gene. The CDR3 reads CASSFYPDYNEQFF. The CDR3, as DNA: TGCGCCAGCAGCTTTTATCCCGATTACAATGAGCAGTTCTTC.

This chain connects TRBV5-1 to TRBJ2-5; D may be TRBD2 (5 bases). Germline CDR1 SGHRS, CDR2 YFSETQ. This CDR3 region has 15 residues. V lost 0 bases and J lost 5, with 14 bases in between. The CDR3 region is CASSLEGLRGETQYF. DNA for the CDR3: TGCGCCAGCAGCTTGGAAGGGTTAAGAGGGGAGACCCAGTACTTC.

The J gene is TRBJ2-3, the V gene TRBV29-1; 8 bases fit TRBD2. The germline V gene encodes CDR1 SQVTM and CDR2 ANQGSEA. This CDR3 is built from 13 residues. J was trimmed by 1 base and V by 5 bases; bases with no gene match: 2. CDR3 in DNA: TGCAGCGTTCGGCGGGGGGGCACAGATACGCAGTATTTT. This sequence encodes CSVRRGGTDTQYF.

This clonotype turned up a few times. This chain links TRBV4-1 with TRBJ2-3, with TRBD2 identical over 10 bases. The germline gives CDR1 MGHRA, CDR2 YSYEKL. The CDR3 is 16 amino acids. The J segment lost 5 bases and the V segment lost 3 bases, leaving 8 bases of the junction unmatched. The CDR3 loop is CASSHPSGGPGDTQYF. For the CDR3, the DNA is TGCGCCAGCAGCCATCCTAGCGGGGGACCGGGAGATACGCAGTATTTT.

V gene TRBV7-6 combines with J gene TRBJ1-1; the D gene is possibly TRBD1 (6 bases). The length of the CDR3 is 15 residues. V lost 6 bases and J 2 bases, leaving 16 bases between the germline ends. Per the germline V gene, CDR1 is SGHVS and CDR2 is FNYEAQ. The CDR3 region is CASSYLRGDNTEAFF. CDR3 bases: TGTGCCAGCAGTTATCTCAGGGGAGACAACACTGAAGCTTTCTTT.

The CDR3 here is CASSLGGLGGTDTQYF. CDR3 nucleotide sequence: TGTGCCAGCAGCTTGGGGGGACTAGGAGGCACAGATACGCAGTATTTT. The V gene is TRBV7-6, the J gene TRBJ2-3, with 8 nucleotides matching TRBD2. CDR1 is SGHVS, CDR2 FNYEAQ, per germline. CDR3 length equals 16 residues. The J segment lost 1 base and the V segment lost 3 bases, leaving 6 bases of the junction unmatched. The full variable domain, completed using reference TRBV7-6 and TRBJ2-3, is GAGVSQSPRYKVTKRGQDVALRCDPISGHVSLYWYRQALGQGPEFLTYFNYEAQQDKSGLPNDRFSAERPEGSISTLTIQRTEQRDSAMYRCASSLGGLGGTDTQYFGPGTRLTVL.

This chain links TRBV30 with TRBJ2-7, with TRBD2 matching over 10 bases. V lost 2 bases, J lost 0 bases, and 1 base stayed unmatched. The CDR3 covers 14 residues. The germline CDR1 and CDR2 sequences are GTSNPN and SVGIG (reference sequence). DNA for the CDR3: TGTGCCTGGAGTAGCGGGGGGGCCTCCTACGAGCAGTACTTC. The encoded protein is CAWSSGGASYEQYF.

In this sample, this clonotype turned up a few times. The chain links TRBV6-2 or TRBV6-3 to TRBJ2-1; D possibly corresponds to TRBD2 (6 bases). This CDR3 is built from 15 residues. The germline V gene encodes CDR1 MNHEY and CDR2 SVGEGT. The V end was cut by 6 bases, the J end by 0 bases, with 12 bases between. The CDR3 is CASSWDSSSYNEQFF. CDR3 DNA: TGTGCCAGCAGCTGGGACTCGAGCTCCTACAATGAGCAGTTCTTC.

The chain uses TRBV3-1 and TRBJ1-2; D unresolved. There are 15 residues in the CDR3. The germline V and J ends were trimmed by 0 bases and 4 bases, with 12 bases remaining between them. Germline V CDR1 and CDR2: LGHDT, YNNKEL (reference sequence). The CDR3 DNA sequence: TGTGCCAGCAGCCAAGATTTCTCTACTACCTATGGCTACACCTTC. This codes for CASSQDFSTTYGYTF.

Ten or more counts support this clonotype. The V gene is TRBV27, the J gene TRBJ2-3; 7 nucleotides agree with TRBD1. Trimming at V came to 3 bases and at J to 1 base, leaving 7 bases not matched to a gene. Germline loops: CDR1 MNHEY, CDR2 SMNVEV (reference sequence). CDR3 size: 16 residues. The CDR3 spells CASSFSRGQGTDTQYF. In DNA, the CDR3 is TGTGCCAGCAGTTTTTCGAGGGGGCAAGGCACAGATACGCAGTATTTT.

This chain joins TRBV5-1 and TRBJ1-1; D call uncertain. The CDR3 has 13 amino acids. The V end lost 1 base, the J end lost 2 bases, and 6 bases lay between the germline ends. The germline V gene has CDR1 SGHRS and CDR2 YFSETQ. CDR3 nucleotides: TGCGCCAGCAGCTTGTCAAGTAACACTGAAGCTTTCTTT. This translates into CASSLSSNTEAFF. Looking up the rest from reference TRBV5-1 and TRBJ1-1 gives the full variable domain: KAGVTQTPRYLIKTRGQQVTLSCSPISGHRSVSWYQQTPGQGLQFLFEYFSETQRNKGNFPGRFSGRQFSNSRSEMNVSTLELGDSALYLCASSLSSNTEAFFGQGTRLTVV.

In its sample, this clonotype was seen once. The CDR3 region has the DNA TGTGCCAGCAGCTTAGCCCCCCGACTCCCTAATGAGCAGTTCTTC. Translating gives CASSLAPRLPNEQFF. The chain joins TRBV7-8 to TRBJ2-1; D is unresolved. From germline, CDR1 is SGHVS and CDR2 FQNEAQ. Trimming left V 0 bases short and J 7 bases short, with 13 bases between. The CDR3 has 15 amino acids.

The chain is built from TRBV7-9 and TRBJ1-1; 9 bases are shared with TRBD1. Trimming cost V 3 bases and J 5 bases; bases outside gene matches: 1. Germline V CDR1 and CDR2: SEHNR, FQNEAQ (reference sequence). This CDR3 comprises 13 residues. CDR3 DNA: TGTGCCAGCAGCTTTGGGACAGGGACTGAAGCTTTCTTT. Its translation: CASSFGTGTEAFF.